This T cell receptor (beta chain) came from a study of blood T cell repertoires in COVID-19. About the study: The samples span acute and convalescent COVID-19 from the United States, Italy and Spain. PBMCs, B-cell-depleted T cells, or T cells were the source of the cDNA or gDNA that made up the material.

In the original processing: Amplification of reference gene primers provided the estimated nucleated cell counts. TCRdb's copy holds only in-frame clones and misses some; the assay was immunoSEQ multiplex PCR. D and trimming were read from the DNA, whereas the V and J calls and clone size are those reported in that table. The sample lists about 240,000 clones; about four fifths were seen once. The sample consisted of peripheral blood. This clonotype was obtained from a woman over 75 with acute or convalescent COVID-19.

The CDR3 is CASRGDKNYGYTF. The CDR3 nucleotides read TGTGCCAGCAGGGGGGACAAGAACTATGGCTACACCTTC. The V gene is TRBV28, the J gene TRBJ1-2, with D possibly being TRBD1 (6 bases). The CDR3 consists of 13 residues. V shed 6 bases and J shed 2 bases, with 10 bases lying between them. Germline values: CDR1 MDHEN, CDR2 SYDVKM.